The TCR beta chain under discussion was sequenced for a study of blood T cell repertoires in COVID-19. At the level of the study: The origin of the acute and convalescent COVID-19 samples was the United States, Italy and Spain. From T cells, B-cell-depleted T cells, or PBMCs came the material, which was cDNA or gDNA.

Trimming removed 2 bases at V and 3 bases at J, with 9 bases between. The germline gives CDR1 SGHDT, CDR2 YYEEEE. The CDR3 has 13 amino acids. Under the authors' procedure: Estimated nucleated cell counts came from reference gene primer amplification. Profiling relied on immunoSEQ multiplex PCR, and the TCRdb table lists in-frame clones only, not all of them. V, J and clone size are those of that table, while D and trimming were read from the DNA. The table shows 110,000 or so clones, with approximately 87% occurring only once. The origin of this receptor is a man between 65 and 80 years old who had recovered from COVID-19. The chain carries TRBV5-6 and TRBJ2-7, with D perhaps TRBD1 (5 bases). The sequenced sample was peripheral blood. CDR3 loop: CASSLGAYYEQYF. CDR3 sequence (DNA): TGTGCCAGCAGCTTAGGGGCCTACTACGAGCAGTACTTC.